The entry below gives a single TCR beta chain sequence along with its context. Antigen unknown. The trim removed 4 bases at V and 4 bases at J, leaving 8 bases unmatched. The CDR3 is 15 residues long. The germline V gene encodes CDR1 LGHNA and CDR2 YNFKEQ. The record originates from a study of cytomegalovirus exposure and HLA in healthy donors. Points from the study as a whole: Segments of the TCR beta V type were, in most cases, productive about 90% or about 30% of the time in an earlier analysis. Sequencing probably produced one cluster of sequence variants that were highly shared. A later analysis found that most CMV-associated TCR beta chains appeared HLA-restricted.

PCR amplification relied on 60 Vbeta primers (plus 13 Jbeta primers). The data were produced by immunoSEQ multiplex PCR, yet TCRdb's version contains in-frame clones alone and is incomplete. The data show about 160,000 clones, about 80% seen once. These donors counted as nominally healthy when sampled, but unrecorded immune exposures were likely. This receptor was taken from a girl under 18 in good health and CMV-seropositive. What was sequenced was PBMCs. The chain links TRBV4-2 to TRBJ1-2; TRBD1 agrees at 8 bases. The CDR3: CASSRDRGRSYGYTF. In DNA, the CDR3 is TGTGCCAGCAGCCGAGACAGGGGAAGAAGCTATGGCTACACCTTC.